What follows are 12 T cell receptor beta chains derived from one specimen sequenced in a study of cytomegalovirus exposure and HLA in healthy donors. Primers: 60 Vbeta forward and 13 Jbeta reverse. Sequencing used immunoSEQ multiplex PCR; TCRdb keeps in-frame clones, though not all of them. The sample has some 200,000 clones, approximately 70% seen once; the top ten hold 2.6%. Sequenced sample: PBMCs. The receptor source for this set is a man aged 35 to 55 in good health and CMV-seropositive.

The chain employs TRBV13 and TRBJ2-3; 9 bases line up with TRBD2. CDR1 PRHDT and CDR2 FYEKMQ come from the germline V gene (reference sequence). J was trimmed by 6 bases and V by 5 bases; bases with no gene match: 3. The CDR3 has 13 residues. CDR3 nucleotides: TGTGCCAGCAGCCGCGGGGGGGCGGATACGCAGTATTTT. Protein sequence: CASSRGGADTQYF. The full variable domain, completed using reference TRBV13 and TRBJ2-3, is AAGVIQSPRHLIKEKRETATLKCYPIPRHDTVYWYQQGPGQDPQFLISFYEKMQSDKGSIPDRFSAQQFSDYHSELNMSSLELGDSALYFCASSRGGADTQYFGPGTRLTVL.

Concerning this clone itself: This sample also contains other DNA sequences that code for the same CDR3. The CDR3: CSVDGTGGSYEQYF. The CDR3 DNA follows: TGCAGCGTTGATGGGACAGGGGGCTCCTACGAGCAGTACTTC. The chain joins TRBV29-1 to TRBJ2-7; 11 bases are shared with TRBD1. Per germline, CDR1 SQVTM and CDR2 ANQGSEA. V gave up 3 bases and J gave up 0 bases; unmatched junction bases: 1. The CDR3 extends over 14 amino acids.

This clone was detected only a few times. V gene TRBV7-9 combines with J gene TRBJ1-1; D is ambiguous. Germline CDR1 is SEHNR and CDR2 is FQNEAQ (reference sequence). Trimming cost V 5 bases and J 4 bases, with 8 bases left between them. This CDR3 has 12 amino acids. The CDR3 nucleotides read TGTGCCAGCAGCGTTTCGAGCACTGAAGCTTTCTTT. This gives the protein CASSVSSTEAFF. The full variable domain, with the rest looked up from reference TRBV7-9 and TRBJ1-1, is DTGVSQNPRHKITKRGQNVTFRCDPISEHNRLYWYRQTLGQGPEFLTYFQNEAQLEKSRLLSDRFSAERPKGSFSTLEIQRTEQGDSAMYLCASSVSSTEAFFGQGTRLTVV.

This chain joins TRBV10-2 and TRBJ1-2; 9 bases fit TRBD1. The CDR3 covers 13 residues. V shed 4 bases, J shed 6 bases, and the junction held 3 bases outside the gene matches. Germline CDR1 WSHSY, CDR2 SAAADI. CDR3 in amino acids: CASSGGTGNGYTF. CDR3 DNA: TGCGCCAGCAGTGGGGGGACAGGGAATGGCTACACCTTC.

This clone was seen more than once but under ten times. The chain carries TRBV4-2 and TRBJ2-1; 10 bases are a match to TRBD2. This CDR3 spans 15 amino acids. J gave up 5 bases and V 9 bases, and 10 bases lay outside the gene matches. CDR1 LGHNA and CDR2 YNFKEQ come from the germline V gene. The CDR3 region has the DNA TGTGCCAGTAGGCGTGGGACTAGCGATGACAATGAGCAGTTCTTC. It translates to CASRRGTSDDNEQFF.

The chain employs TRBV5-1 and TRBJ2-1, with a weak D call TRBD2 (5 bases). V was pared by 4 bases and J by 1 base, with 12 bases between. Germline assignment: CDR1 SGHRS and CDR2 YFSETQ. This CDR3 has 15 amino acids. CDR3 region: CASSPEAESYNEQFF. CDR3 sequence (DNA): TGCGCCAGCAGCCCGGAGGCGGAGTCCTACAATGAGCAGTTCTTC. The variable domain in full, with the rest retrieved from reference TRBV5-1 and TRBJ2-1, is KAGVTQTPRYLIKTRGQQVTLSCSPISGHRSVSWYQQTPGQGLQFLFEYFSETQRNKGNFPGRFSGRQFSNSRSEMNVSTLELGDSALYLCASSPEAESYNEQFFGPGTRLTVL.

The gene calls are TRBV5-1 and TRBJ2-6, with D possibly matching TRBD1 (6 bases). Germline CDR1 is SGHRS and CDR2 is YFSETQ. The CDR3 has 19 amino acids. V was cut by 8 bases and J by 3 bases, with 27 bases left in between. CDR3 protein: CASVMGAAPPPLGANVLTF. CDR3 DNA sequence: TGCGCCAGTGTCATGGGGGCCGCACCTCCACCCCTTGGGGCCAACGTCCTGACTTTC.

This clone has just a few counts. The rearrangement links TRBV29-1 to TRBJ2-7; tentative D call: TRBD1 (6 bases). V was cut by 5 bases and J by 3 bases, with 17 bases left in between. Per the germline V gene, CDR1 is SQVTM and CDR2 is ANQGSEA. The length of the CDR3 is 14 residues. This CDR3 reads CSVTSSGALYEQYF. The CDR3 nucleotides are TGCAGCGTTACTTCGTCAGGGGCCCTCTACGAGCAGTACTTC.

The V call is TRBV9, the J call TRBJ1-6; D is unclear. The CDR3 spans 14 residues. Germline assignment: CDR1 SGDLS and CDR2 YYNGEE. V lost 3 bases and J 8 bases, leaving 12 bases between the germline ends. CDR3 region: CASSASRGDSPLHF. DNA of the CDR3: TGTGCCAGCAGCGCCTCACGCGGGGATTCACCCCTCCACTTT.

This clone was seen only a few times. This chain connects TRBV2 to TRBJ1-2; 7 nucleotides align to TRBD1. Germline V gene sequence: CDR1 SNHLY, CDR2 FYNNEI. The V segment lost 7 bases and the J segment 4 bases; nucleotides outside the gene matches: 3. The CDR3 is 12 residues long. CDR3 sequence: CASKTGLYGYTF. The CDR3 DNA follows: TGTGCCAGCAAGACAGGGCTCTATGGCTACACCTTC.

V gene TRBV7-3 combines with J gene TRBJ2-2; D ambiguous. Trimming pared 3 bases from V and 6 bases from J, leaving 5 bases between. The germline CDR1 and CDR2 sequences are SGHTA and FQGTGA. The CDR3 sequence is 12 residues long. The CDR3 nucleotides are TGTGCCAGCAGCTTTTATTCCGGGGAGCTGTTTTTT. It translates to CASSFYSGELFF.

This clone showed up just a few times. The chain recombines TRBV6-1 with TRBJ1-5, with D possibly being TRBD1 (5 bases). Deletions cut 2 bases from V and 2 bases from J, with 16 bases between. This CDR3 is built from 17 residues. Germline V gives CDR1 MNHNS, CDR2 SASEGT. CDR3 loop: CASSEPLRGVGNQPQHF. Here the CDR3 DNA reads TGTGCCAGCAGTGAACCGCTACGGGGGGTGGGCAATCAGCCCCAGCATTTT.